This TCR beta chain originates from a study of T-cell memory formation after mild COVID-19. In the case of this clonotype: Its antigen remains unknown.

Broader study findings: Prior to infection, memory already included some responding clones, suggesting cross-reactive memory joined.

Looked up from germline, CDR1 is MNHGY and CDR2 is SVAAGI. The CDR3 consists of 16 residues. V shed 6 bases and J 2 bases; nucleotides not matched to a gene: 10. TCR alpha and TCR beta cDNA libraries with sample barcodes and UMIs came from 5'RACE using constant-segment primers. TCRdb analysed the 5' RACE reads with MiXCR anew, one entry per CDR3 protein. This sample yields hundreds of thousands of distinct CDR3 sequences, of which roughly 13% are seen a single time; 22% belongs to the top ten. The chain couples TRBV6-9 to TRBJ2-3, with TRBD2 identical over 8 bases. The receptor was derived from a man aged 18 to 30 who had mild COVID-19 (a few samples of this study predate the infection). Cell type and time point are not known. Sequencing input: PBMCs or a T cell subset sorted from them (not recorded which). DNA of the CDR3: TGTGCCAGCAGCCTCCCCGCCGGGAGGGACACAGATACGCAGTATTTT. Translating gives CASSLPAGRDTDTQYF.